This T cell receptor (beta chain) derives from a study of blood T cell repertoires in COVID-19. Using immunoSEQ multiplex PCR, the repertoire was profiled, and TCRdb retains in-frame clones only, with some absent. The sample yields roughly 330,000 clones, 86% seen once. Between the trimmed V and J ends, which lost 1 base and 1 base, there was a span of 8 bases. Germline V lookup: CDR1 MNHNS, CDR2 SASEGT. CDR3 length equals 14 residues. Sequencing was performed on peripheral blood. The source of this sequence is a woman between 50 and 59 years old with acute or convalescent COVID-19. J is TRBJ2-7 and V is TRBV6-1; TRBD2 is a possible D gene (6 bases). CDR3: CASSEGGASYEQYF. The CDR3 DNA is TGTGCCAGCAGTGAAGGCGGGGCTTCCTACGAGCAGTACTTC.